The clone carrying this T cell receptor beta chain has a handful of counts. This entry belongs to a study of T-cell memory formation after mild COVID-19. The CDR3 has 13 residues. CDR1 is SGHTA and CDR2 is FQGNSA in the germline V gene. V lost 1 base and J lost 2, with 5 bases in between. TCRdb recomputed calls from the 5' RACE reads with MiXCR, one row per CDR3 protein. Of fewer than 450,000 distinct CDR3 sequences in the sample, more than 20% are singletons; the top ten hold around 8.8%. The TCR sequence derives from an adult woman who had mild COVID-19 (a few samples of this study predate the infection). Cell type and time point are not known. The gene calls are TRBV7-2 and TRBJ1-2; D is undetermined. The specimen was PBMCs or a T cell subset sorted from them (not recorded which). The CDR3 sequence is CASSLVQNYGYTF. DNA of the CDR3: TGTGCCAGCAGCTTAGTTCAGAACTATGGCTACACCTTC.